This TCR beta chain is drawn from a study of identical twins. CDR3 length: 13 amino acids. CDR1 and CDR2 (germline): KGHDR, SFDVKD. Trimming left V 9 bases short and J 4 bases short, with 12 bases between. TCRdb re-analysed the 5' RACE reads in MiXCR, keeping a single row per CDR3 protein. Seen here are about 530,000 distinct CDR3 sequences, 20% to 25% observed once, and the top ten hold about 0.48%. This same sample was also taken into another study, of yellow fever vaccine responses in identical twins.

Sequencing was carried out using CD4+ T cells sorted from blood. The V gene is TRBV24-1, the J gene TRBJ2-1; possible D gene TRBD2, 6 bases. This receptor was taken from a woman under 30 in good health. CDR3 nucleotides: TGTGCCACCGCCGGGAGAGAATACAATGAGCAGTTCTTC. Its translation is CATAGREYNEQFF.